Shown below are 18 T cell receptor beta chains from a single sample sequenced in a study of blood T cell repertoires in COVID-19. Some clones are missing from TCRdb's copy, which holds only in-frame ones; the method was immunoSEQ multiplex PCR. The sample includes over 130,000 clones, just over 85% of them seen just once. The specimen was peripheral blood. The source of these receptors is an older man with acute or convalescent COVID-19.

The chain couples TRBV10-3 to TRBJ1-2; perhaps TRBD1 as D (6 bases). The germline CDR1 and CDR2 sequences are ENHRY and SYGVKD. Trimming removed 3 bases from V and 4 bases from J, with 12 bases in between. The CDR3 extends over 14 amino acids. For the CDR3, the DNA is TGTGCCATCAGTGATCCCGGGACAATCTATGGCTACACCTTC. Protein: CAISDPGTIYGYTF.

The V gene is TRBV6-1, the J gene TRBJ2-3; D unresolved. Trimming took 2 bases from V and 6 from J, leaving 6 bases between them. From germline, CDR1 is MNHNS and CDR2 SASEGT. The CDR3 totals 12 residues. In DNA form, the CDR3 reads TGTGCCAGCAGTGAACCTAGTGATACGCAGTATTTT. Encoded protein: CASSEPSDTQYF.

This rearrangement joins TRBV11-3 to TRBJ2-2; no clear D gene. V was shortened by 0 bases and J by 8 bases, with 10 bases between the two germline ends. CDR3 length: 14 residues. Germline CDR1 and CDR2: SGHNT and YENEEA. The CDR3 bases are TGTGCCAGCAGCTTAGATCGAGGAGATGGGGAGCTGTTTTTT. The encoded protein is CASSLDRGDGELFF.

This clone came up many times. The V and J genes are TRBV5-6 and TRBJ1-1; the D gene is possibly TRBD1 (5 bases). Germline V gives CDR1 SGHDT, CDR2 YYEEEE. Trimming took 0 bases from V and 6 from J, leaving 21 bases between them. The CDR3 is 17 residues long. CDR3 sequence: CASSLGDKGQDMSEAFF. The CDR3 DNA reads TGTGCCAGCAGCTTGGGGGATAAGGGGCAGGACATGTCTGAAGCTTTCTTT.

DNA for the CDR3: TGTGCCAGCAGCCAACCCCGGGACACCAACAATGAGCAGTTCTTC. Translation gives CASSQPRDTNNEQFF. The genes are TRBV3-1 (or the pseudogene TRBV3-2) and TRBJ2-1, with D possibly matching TRBD1 (6 bases). The CDR3 is 15 amino acids. Trimming stripped 2 bases from V and 5 bases from J, with 13 bases between. Germline-derived CDR1 and CDR2 are LGHDT and YNNKEL (reference sequence).

V is TRBV7-2 and J is TRBJ2-6; 7 positions agree with TRBD2. This CDR3 comprises 16 residues. Trimming cost V 1 base and J 13 bases; bases outside gene matches: 13. In germline, CDR1 is SGHTA, CDR2 FQGNSA. The CDR3 nucleotides read TGTGCCAGCAGCTTAGGGCTAGCGGAGTCGGGCCGGGTCCTGACTTTC. This gives the protein CASSLGLAESGRVLTF. Supplemented by reference TRBV7-2 and TRBJ2-6, the full variable domain reads GAGVSQSPSNKVTEKGKDVELRCDPISGHTALYWYRQSLGQGLEFLIYFQGNSAPDKSGLPSDRFSAERTGGSVSTLTIQRTQQEDSAVYLCASSLGLAESGRVLTFGAGSRLTVL.

This sequence joins TRBV9 and TRBJ1-2, with 8 bases fitting TRBD1. The germline V gene has CDR1 SGDLS and CDR2 YYNGEE. This CDR3 comprises 12 residues. V dropped 7 bases and J dropped 4; count of bases not matched to a gene: 3. CDR3 loop: CASGQGTYGYTF. The CDR3 nucleotides read TGTGCCAGCGGACAGGGAACCTATGGCTACACCTTC.

The J gene is TRBJ2-5, the V gene TRBV11-2; 12 bases match TRBD2. Germline CDR1 is SGHAT and CDR2 is FQNNGV. The length of the CDR3 is 19 residues. The junction had 13 bases not matched to a gene; V was cut back by 0 bases and J by 5 bases. CDR3 sequence reads: CASSLEGGRLAGEGETQYF. The CDR3 bases are TGTGCCAGCAGCTTAGAGGGGGGGCGACTAGCGGGAGAAGGGGAGACCCAGTACTTC.

The rearrangement joins TRBV20-1 to TRBJ1-6, with a possible D match to TRBD1 (6 bases). This CDR3 region has 14 residues. The ends were cut back, 3 bases at V and 3 bases at J, with 9 bases in the middle. Germline V lookup: CDR1 DFQATT, CDR2 SNEGSKA (reference sequence). The CDR3 sequence is CSASIQGYNSPLHF. CDR3 DNA sequence: TGCAGTGCTAGTATACAGGGCTATAATTCACCCCTCCACTTT.

This sequence joins TRBV2 and TRBJ2-7; D perhaps matches TRBD1 (5 bases). CDR1 SNHLY and CDR2 FYNNEI come from the germline V gene. The CDR3 extends over 18 amino acids. The germline V and J ends were trimmed by 6 bases and 3 bases, with 27 bases remaining between them. DNA of the CDR3: TGTGCCAGCAGACCACTCCTCGCGACAGCCCGATCAATCTACGAGCAGTACTTC. Amino acids: CASRPLLATARSIYEQYF.

The chain has TRBV19 and TRBJ1-5, with 11 bases fitting TRBD1. V shed 6 bases, J shed 10 bases, and the junction held 8 bases outside the gene matches. The germline V gene has CDR1 LNHDA and CDR2 SQIVND (reference sequence). The CDR3 is 14 residues long. CDR3 bases: TGTGCCAGTAGGCGGGACAGGGGGTATGACCCCCAGCATTTT. Translation gives CASRRDRGYDPQHF.

The rearrangement joins TRBV25-1 to TRBJ2-2; the match to TRBD1 covers 8 bases. The CDR3 covers 15 residues. V lost 3 bases and J lost 2; bases outside the gene matches: 2. Germline lookup yields CDR1 MGHDK and CDR2 SYGVNS. CDR3 coding DNA: TGTGCCAGCAGTGATGCAGGGGGCAACACCGGGGAGCTGTTTTTT. This encodes CASSDAGGNTGELFF. Based on the CDR3 plus reference TRBV25-1 and TRBJ2-2, the full variable domain is EADIYQTPRYLVIGTGKKITLECSQTMGHDKMYWYQQDPGMELHLIHYSYGVNSTEKGDLSSESTVSRIRTEHFPLTLESARPSHTSQYLCASSDAGGNTGELFFGEGSRLTVL.

A single count supports this clone. This chain links TRBV13 with TRBJ2-2, with 8 bases that match TRBD1. J was trimmed by 5 bases and V by 5 bases; bases with no gene match: 10. Germline assignment: CDR1 PRHDT and CDR2 FYEKMQ (reference sequence). The CDR3 extends over 16 amino acids. This chain's CDR3 is CASSPPDRVGTGELFF. CDR3 DNA: TGTGCCAGCAGCCCCCCGGACAGGGTCGGAACCGGGGAGCTGTTTTTT.

The chain employs TRBV7-2 and TRBJ2-7, with TRBD2 as a possible D gene (5 bases). The V gene's germline CDR1 is SGHTA and CDR2 FQGNSA. Trimming took off 2 bases at V and 3 bases at J, with 8 bases between the two ends. The CDR3 is 13 residues long. The CDR3 sequence is CASSLRRSYEQYF. The CDR3 nucleotides are TGTGCCAGCAGCTTAAGGAGGAGCTACGAGCAGTACTTC.

The chain has TRBV10-3 and TRBJ2-1; no clear D gene. V lost 0 bases, J lost 9 bases, and 9 bases lay in between. The CDR3 sequence is 13 residues long. Germline CDR1 is ENHRY and CDR2 is SYGVKD. In DNA form, the CDR3 reads TGTGCCATCAGTGAGTCGTCCGGCGGTGAGCAGTTCTTC. Encoded protein: CAISESSGGEQFF.

The J gene is TRBJ2-1, the V gene TRBV19; 8 nucleotides line up with TRBD2. Germline CDR1 LNHDA, CDR2 SQIVND (reference sequence). There are 15 residues in the CDR3. The V gene end was trimmed by 3 bases and the J gene end by 8 bases; junction bases not matched to a gene: 9. Written as DNA, the CDR3 is TGTGCCAGTAGTATTCTTAGCGGGGAGTGGGATGAGCAGTTCTTC. Amino acid sequence: CASSILSGEWDEQFF. Complete variable domain (other parts from reference TRBV19 and TRBJ2-1): DGGITQSPKYLFRKEGQNVTLSCEQNLNHDAMYWYRQDPGQGLRLIYYSQIVNDFQKGDIAEGYSVSREKKESFPLTVTSAQKNPTAFYLCASSILSGEWDEQFFGPGTRLTVL.

The J gene is TRBJ1-4, the V gene TRBV7-9; 11 bases fit TRBD1. This CDR3 spans 17 amino acids. V shed 8 bases and J 8 bases; nucleotides not matched to a gene: 16. Germline-derived CDR1 and CDR2 are SEHNR and FQNEAQ (reference sequence). Here the CDR3 DNA reads TGTGCCAGCTTAGGGGGGACAGGGGGTAGGATCTTCGAAAAACTGTTTTTT. It yields the protein CASLGGTGGRIFEKLFF. The whole variable domain, remainder taken from reference TRBV7-9 and TRBJ1-4, is DTGVSQNPRHKITKRGQNVTFRCDPISEHNRLYWYRQTLGQGPEFLTYFQNEAQLEKSRLLSDRFSAERPKGSFSTLEIQRTEQGDSAMYLCASLGGTGGRIFEKLFFGSGTQLSVL.

The rearrangement links TRBV28 to TRBJ1-2; D call uncertain. The V end lost 3 bases, the J end lost 7 bases, and 18 bases lay between the germline ends. The V gene's germline CDR1 is MDHEN and CDR2 SYDVKM. The CDR3 is made up of 15 amino acids. CDR3 sequence (DNA): TGTGCCAGCAGTTTCTCAAGTAGAGGGATAGCTGGCTACACCTTC. Encoded protein: CASSFSSRGIAGYTF.